The 16 T cell receptor beta chains below come from one sample, sequenced in a study of blood T cell repertoires in COVID-19. Using immunoSEQ multiplex PCR, the repertoire was profiled, and TCRdb retains in-frame clones only, with some absent. The table shows 25,000 to 35,000 clones, with about three quarters occurring only once. The sample consisted of peripheral blood. The receptors were sampled from a woman in her seventies with active or convalescent COVID-19.

In this sample, this clone turned up a few times. In DNA form, the CDR3 reads TGTGCCAGCAGCTTGGGGACCGGGACAGGGACGGAAAAACTGTTTTTT. Translation: CASSLGTGTGTEKLFF. This chain uses TRBV5-8 with TRBJ1-4, with 9 bases lining up with TRBD1. The ends lost 0 bases at V and 8 bases at J; junction bases unmatched: 8. The germline V gene has CDR1 SGHTS and CDR2 YDEGEE. There are 16 residues in the CDR3. Combining the CDR3 with reference TRBV5-8 and TRBJ1-4 gives the whole variable domain EAGVTQSPTHLIKTRGQQATLRCSPISGHTSVYWYQQALGLGLQFLLWYDEGEERNRGNFPPRFSGRQFPNYSSELNVNALELEDSALYLCASSLGTGTGTEKLFFGSGTQLSVL.

The chain links TRBV10-2 to TRBJ2-7; 8 nucleotides line up with TRBD1. The CDR3 is made up of 15 amino acids. Germline trimming cut 5 bases from V and 7 bases from J; bases unmatched to any gene: 13. Germline CDR1 WSHSY, CDR2 SAAADI. The DNA of the CDR3 is TGCGCCAGCAGTATGGCCGGGACAGGAATTCGGGAGCAGTACTTC. As protein: CASSMAGTGIREQYF.

This rearrangement joins TRBV28 to TRBJ2-7, with D uncertain. The CDR3 sequence is 12 residues long. The ends were cut back, 4 bases at V and 3 bases at J, with 7 bases in the middle. CDR1 and CDR2 from the germline V gene are MDHEN and SYDVKM. CDR3 amino acids: CASSSRYYEQYF. CDR3 coding DNA: TGTGCCAGCAGTTCTAGGTACTACGAGCAGTACTTC.

The V call is TRBV7-2, the J call TRBJ1-2; D possibly corresponds to TRBD1 (5 bases). V dropped 5 bases and J dropped 10 bases, with 14 bases sitting between them. This CDR3 has 12 amino acids. The germline V gene encodes CDR1 SGHTA and CDR2 FQGNSA. The CDR3 nucleotides are TGTGCCAGCAGCCGCGGGGGGATAGACTACACCTTC. Translating gives CASSRGGIDYTF.

V gene TRBV3-1 (or the pseudogene TRBV3-2) combines with J gene TRBJ2-1; possibly TRBD2 for D (6 bases). Trimming cost V 3 bases and J 1 base, with 19 bases left between them. Germline V gene sequence: CDR1 LGHDT, CDR2 YNNKEL (reference sequence). The CDR3 extends over 18 amino acids. In DNA, the CDR3 is TGTGCCAGCAGCCACCCCTCTGCGGTGGGGGGATCCTACAATGAGCAGTTCTTC. This sequence encodes CASSHPSAVGGSYNEQFF.

The V call is TRBV13, the J call TRBJ2-7, with TRBD2 matching 11 bases. The length of the CDR3 is 18 residues. The ends lost 0 bases at V and 0 bases at J; junction bases unmatched: 7. Germline CDR1 and CDR2: PRHDT and FYEKMQ (reference sequence). The CDR3 coding sequence is TGTGCCAGCAGCTTAGGCCAGACTAGCGGGGCTATCTCCTACGAGCAGTACTTC. This sequence encodes CASSLGQTSGAISYEQYF.

In its sample, this clone was seen once. The chain's CDR3 is CASRTTPYSNQPQHF. The CDR3 DNA reads TGTGCCAGTAGGACTACACCTTATAGCAATCAGCCCCAGCATTTT. The gene calls are TRBV19 and TRBJ1-5; D ambiguous. V dropped 6 bases and J dropped 0 bases, with 12 bases sitting between them. Germline values: CDR1 LNHDA, CDR2 SQIVND (reference sequence). This CDR3 is 15 amino acids long.

This clone was observed a handful of times. The chain carries TRBV29-1 and TRBJ1-5, with 7 positions matching TRBD1. This CDR3 is built from 15 residues. V dropped 6 bases and J dropped 6; count of bases not matched to a gene: 14. Germline CDR1 SQVTM, CDR2 ANQGSEA. CDR3 amino acids: CSVDRQGRRSQPQHF. The CDR3 bases are TGCAGCGTCGACAGACAGGGACGAAGGAGTCAGCCCCAGCATTTT.

The chain employs TRBV5-1 and TRBJ1-2, with D hard to call. The CDR3 length is 18 residues. Germline CDR1 is SGHRS and CDR2 is YFSETQ. The germline V and J ends were trimmed by 4 bases and 1 base, with 23 bases remaining between them. The CDR3 DNA reads as TGCGCCAGCAGCCTTCTCCCAGGAGGGCGAGGGCTTAACTATGGCTACACCTTC. Amino acids: CASSLLPGGRGLNYGYTF.

This rearrangement joins TRBV7-2 to TRBJ2-3, with D possibly TRBD2 on 7 matching bases. Germline V lookup: CDR1 SGHTA, CDR2 FQGNSA. This CDR3 has 17 amino acids. Between the trimmed V and J ends, which lost 5 bases and 5 bases, there was a span of 23 bases. The CDR3 DNA reads as TGTGCCAGCAGCCTAGTTCCCGGGGGGCCTCCTAGAGATACGCAGTATTTT. Encoded protein: CASSLVPGGPPRDTQYF.

This clone was seen only a few times. The chain joins TRBV6-6 to TRBJ1-2; D unresolved. CDR3 length: 13 residues. The germline V gene encodes CDR1 MNHNY and CDR2 SVGAGI (reference sequence). V lost 5 bases, J lost 4 bases, and 11 bases lay in between. CDR3: CASSEDGIYGYTF. CDR3 nucleotide sequence: TGTGCCAGCAGTGAGGACGGGATCTATGGCTACACCTTC.

With regard to this clone: In the same sample, other DNA sequences code for this CDR3. The V gene is TRBV3-1 (or the pseudogene TRBV3-2), the J gene TRBJ2-5; the match to TRBD2 covers 9 bases. The germline CDR1 and CDR2 sequences are LGHDT and YNNKEL (reference sequence). This CDR3 contains 13 residues. Losses at the gene ends were 3 bases for V and 5 bases for J; bases not matched to a gene: 1. CDR3 sequence reads: CASSQRGGETQYF. Here the CDR3 DNA reads TGTGCCAGCAGCCAGCGGGGGGGGGAGACCCAGTACTTC.

The rearrangement links TRBV5-4 to TRBJ1-6, with 7 bases that match TRBD1. The CDR3 is made up of 15 amino acids. V lost 0 bases and J lost 4; bases outside the gene matches: 1. In germline, CDR1 is SGHNT, CDR2 YYREEE (reference sequence). The CDR3 sequence: CASSLGTGYNSPLHF. The CDR3 nucleotides read TGTGCCAGCAGCTTGGGGACAGGTTATAATTCACCCCTCCACTTT.

The gene calls are TRBV24-1 and TRBJ1-6, with D perhaps matching TRBD1 (5 bases). CDR3 length: 16 amino acids. CDR1 is KGHDR and CDR2 is SFDVKD in the germline V gene. The ends were cut back, 0 bases at V and 3 bases at J, with 8 bases in the middle. CDR3 in DNA: TGTGCCACCAGTGATTTGGCCAGGGTCTATAATTCACCCCTCCACTTT. Protein sequence: CATSDLARVYNSPLHF.

Points on this clone: It may be a read error: a sequence one base away is much more abundant. The chain uses TRBV30 and TRBJ2-5, with 11 bases identical to TRBD1. The CDR3 is 15 amino acids. Germline V lookup: CDR1 GTSNPN, CDR2 SVGIG (reference sequence). After removal of 8 bases from V and 1 base from J, the junction contained 9 bases not matched to a gene. The DNA of the CDR3 is TGTGCCGGGGGGGGACAGGGGGGCAGCCAAGAGACCCAGTACTTC. This sequence encodes CAGGGQGGSQETQYF. The full variable domain, its missing parts supplied by reference TRBV30 and TRBJ2-5, is SQTIHQWPATLVQPVGSPLSLECTVEGTSNPNLYWYRQAAGRGLQLLFYSVGIGQISSEVPQNLSASRPQDRQFILSSKKLLLSDSGFYLCAGGGQGGSQETQYFGPGTRLLVL.

The V and J genes are TRBV27 and TRBJ1-2, with D tentatively TRBD1 (6 bases). Per the germline V gene, CDR1 is MNHEY and CDR2 is SMNVEV (reference sequence). This CDR3 contains 15 residues. V lost 0 bases to trimming and J lost 6 bases, with 14 bases between them. The CDR3 DNA sequence: TGTGCCAGCAGTTTATCCGCAGGGGAGGGTGATGGCTACACCTTC. Translating it yields CASSLSAGEGDGYTF.